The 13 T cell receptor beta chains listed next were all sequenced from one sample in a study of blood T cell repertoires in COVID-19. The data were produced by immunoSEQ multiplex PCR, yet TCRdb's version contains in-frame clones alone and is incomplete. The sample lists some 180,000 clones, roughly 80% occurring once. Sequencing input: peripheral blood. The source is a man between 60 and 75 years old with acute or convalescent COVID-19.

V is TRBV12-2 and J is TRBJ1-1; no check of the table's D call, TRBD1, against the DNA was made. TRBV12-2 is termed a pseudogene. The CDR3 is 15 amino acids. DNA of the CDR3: TGTGCAAGTCGCTTAAATACAGGGGTGAACACTGAAGCTTTCTTT. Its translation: CASRLNTGVNTEAFF.

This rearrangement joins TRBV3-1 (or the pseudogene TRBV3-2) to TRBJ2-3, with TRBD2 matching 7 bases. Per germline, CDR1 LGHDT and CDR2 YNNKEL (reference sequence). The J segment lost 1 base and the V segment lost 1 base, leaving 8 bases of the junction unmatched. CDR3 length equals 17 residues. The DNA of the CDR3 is TGTGCCAGCAGCCAAGTGAAAGCGGGAATAGGCACAGATACGCAGTATTTT. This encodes CASSQVKAGIGTDTQYF.

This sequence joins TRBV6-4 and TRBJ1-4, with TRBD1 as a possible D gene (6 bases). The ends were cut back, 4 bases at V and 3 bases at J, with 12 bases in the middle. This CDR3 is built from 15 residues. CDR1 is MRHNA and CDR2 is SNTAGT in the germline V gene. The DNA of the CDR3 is TGTGCCAGCAGTGCCACAGGGATCGCTAATGAAAAACTGTTTTTT. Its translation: CASSATGIANEKLFF.

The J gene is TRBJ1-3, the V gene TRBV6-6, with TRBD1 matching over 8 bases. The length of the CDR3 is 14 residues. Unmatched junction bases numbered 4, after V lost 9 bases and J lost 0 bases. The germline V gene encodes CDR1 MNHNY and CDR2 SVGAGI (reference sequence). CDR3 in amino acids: CASKTGGSGNTIYF. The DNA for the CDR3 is TGTGCCAGTAAAACAGGGGGCTCTGGAAACACCATATATTTT.

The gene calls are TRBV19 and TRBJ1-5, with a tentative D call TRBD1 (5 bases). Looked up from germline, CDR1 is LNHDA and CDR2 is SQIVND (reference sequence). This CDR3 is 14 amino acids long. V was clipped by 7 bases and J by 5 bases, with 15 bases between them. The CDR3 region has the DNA TGTGCCAGTACAACGAAGGAGGGGCATCAGCCCCAGCATTTT. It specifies CASTTKEGHQPQHF.

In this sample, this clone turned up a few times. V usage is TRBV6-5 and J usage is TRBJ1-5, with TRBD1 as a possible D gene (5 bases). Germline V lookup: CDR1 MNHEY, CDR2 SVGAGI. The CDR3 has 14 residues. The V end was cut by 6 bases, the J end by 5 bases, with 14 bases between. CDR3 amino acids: CASSPGGPYQPQHF. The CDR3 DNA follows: TGTGCCAGCAGCCCCGGGGGTCCCTATCAGCCCCAGCATTTT.

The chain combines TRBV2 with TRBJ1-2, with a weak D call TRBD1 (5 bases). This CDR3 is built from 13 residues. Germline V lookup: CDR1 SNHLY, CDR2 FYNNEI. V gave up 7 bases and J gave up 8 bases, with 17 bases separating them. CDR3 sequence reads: CASTLGELSGYTF. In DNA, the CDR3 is TGTGCCAGCACATTAGGGGAATTGAGCGGCTACACCTTC.

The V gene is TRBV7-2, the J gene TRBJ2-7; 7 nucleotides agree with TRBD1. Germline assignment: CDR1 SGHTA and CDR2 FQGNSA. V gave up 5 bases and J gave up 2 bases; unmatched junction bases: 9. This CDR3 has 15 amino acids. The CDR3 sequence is CASSPVGGLPYEQYF. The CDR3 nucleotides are TGTGCCAGCAGCCCCGTAGGGGGCTTGCCCTACGAGCAGTACTTC.

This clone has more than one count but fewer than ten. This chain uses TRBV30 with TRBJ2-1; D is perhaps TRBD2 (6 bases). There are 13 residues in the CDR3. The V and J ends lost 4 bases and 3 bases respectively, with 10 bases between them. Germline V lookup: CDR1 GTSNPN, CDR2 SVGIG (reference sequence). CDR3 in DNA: TGTGCCTGGAAAAGGACTAACTACAATGAGCAGTTCTTC. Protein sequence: CAWKRTNYNEQFF.

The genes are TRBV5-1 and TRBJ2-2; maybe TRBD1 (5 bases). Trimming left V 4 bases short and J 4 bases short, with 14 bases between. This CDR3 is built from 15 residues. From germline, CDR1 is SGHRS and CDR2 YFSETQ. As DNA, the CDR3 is TGCGCCAGCAGCCCCCCGACAGTAGTCACCGGGGAGCTGTTTTTT. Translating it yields CASSPPTVVTGELFF.

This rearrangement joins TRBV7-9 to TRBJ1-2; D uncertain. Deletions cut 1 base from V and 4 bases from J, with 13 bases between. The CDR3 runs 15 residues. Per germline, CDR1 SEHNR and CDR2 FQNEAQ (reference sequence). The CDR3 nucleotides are TGTGCCAGCAGCTTAGAAGCCCGGGATGGCTATGGCTACACCTTC. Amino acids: CASSLEARDGYGYTF.

The CDR3 DNA reads TGTGCCTGCAGTCGGGGGACCGGCGAGCAGTACTTC. Translating gives CACSRGTGEQYF. The V gene is TRBV30, the J gene TRBJ2-7; TRBD2 might be the D (6 bases). The V end lost 6 bases, the J end lost 6 bases, and 15 bases lay between the germline ends. CDR1 GTSNPN and CDR2 SVGIG come from the germline V gene (reference sequence). This CDR3 has 12 residues.

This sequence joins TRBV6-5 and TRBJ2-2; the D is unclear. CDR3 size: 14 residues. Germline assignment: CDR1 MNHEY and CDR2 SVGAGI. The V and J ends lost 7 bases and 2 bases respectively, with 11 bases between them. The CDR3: CASKPEINTGELFF. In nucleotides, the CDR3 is TGTGCCAGCAAACCAGAAATAAACACCGGGGAGCTGTTTTTT.